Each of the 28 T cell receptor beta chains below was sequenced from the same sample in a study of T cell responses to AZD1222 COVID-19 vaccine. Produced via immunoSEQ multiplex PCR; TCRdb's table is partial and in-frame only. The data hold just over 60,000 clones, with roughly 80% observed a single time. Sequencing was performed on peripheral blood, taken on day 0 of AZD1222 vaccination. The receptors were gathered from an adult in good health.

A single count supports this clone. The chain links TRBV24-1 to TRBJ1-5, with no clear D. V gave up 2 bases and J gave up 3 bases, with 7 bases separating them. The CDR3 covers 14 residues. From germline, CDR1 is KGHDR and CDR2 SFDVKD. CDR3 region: CATSDSKFNQPQHF. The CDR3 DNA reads TGTGCCACCAGTGATTCTAAATTCAATCAGCCCCAGCATTTT.

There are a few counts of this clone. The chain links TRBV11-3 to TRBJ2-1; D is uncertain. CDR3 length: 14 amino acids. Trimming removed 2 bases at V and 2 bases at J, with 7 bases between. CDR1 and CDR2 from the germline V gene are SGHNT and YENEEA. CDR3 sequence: CASSLSGAYNEQFF. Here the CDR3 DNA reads TGTGCCAGCAGCTTAAGTGGGGCCTACAATGAGCAGTTCTTC. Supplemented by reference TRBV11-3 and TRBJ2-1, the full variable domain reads EAGVVQSPRYKIIEKKQPVAFWCNPISGHNTLYWYLQNLGQGPELLIRYENEEAVDDSQLPKDRFSAERLKGVDSTLKIQPAELGDSAVYLCASSLSGAYNEQFFGPGTRLTVL.

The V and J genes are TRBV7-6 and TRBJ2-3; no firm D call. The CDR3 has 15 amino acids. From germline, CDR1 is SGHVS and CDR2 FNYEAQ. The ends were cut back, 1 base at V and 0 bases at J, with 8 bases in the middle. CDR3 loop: CASSLGVSSTDTQYF. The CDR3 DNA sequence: TGTGCCAGCAGCTTAGGAGTGTCTAGCACAGATACGCAGTATTTT.

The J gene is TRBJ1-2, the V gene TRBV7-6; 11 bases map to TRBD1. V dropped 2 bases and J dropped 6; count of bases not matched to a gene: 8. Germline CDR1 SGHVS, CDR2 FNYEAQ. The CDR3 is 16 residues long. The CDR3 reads CASSLNVRGQGDGYTF. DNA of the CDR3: TGTGCCAGCAGCTTAAATGTGAGGGGACAGGGGGATGGCTACACCTTC.

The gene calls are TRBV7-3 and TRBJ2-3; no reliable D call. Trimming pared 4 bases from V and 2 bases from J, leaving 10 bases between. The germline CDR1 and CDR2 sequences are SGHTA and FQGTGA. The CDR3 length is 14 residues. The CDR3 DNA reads TGTGCCAGCAGCTCCTTGGGCCCCACAGATACGCAGTATTTT. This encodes CASSSLGPTDTQYF. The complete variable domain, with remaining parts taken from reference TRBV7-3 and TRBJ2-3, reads GAGVSQTPSNKVTEKGKYVELRCDPISGHTALYWYRQSLGQGPEFLIYFQGTGAADDSGLPNDRFFAVRPEGSVSTLKIQRTERGDSAVYLCASSSLGPTDTQYFGPGTRLTVL.

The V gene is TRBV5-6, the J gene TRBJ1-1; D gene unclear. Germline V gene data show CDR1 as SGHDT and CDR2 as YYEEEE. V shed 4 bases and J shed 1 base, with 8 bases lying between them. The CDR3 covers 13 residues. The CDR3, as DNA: TGTGCCAGCAGCCCGGGTGAGAACACTGAAGCTTTCTTT. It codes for CASSPGENTEAFF.

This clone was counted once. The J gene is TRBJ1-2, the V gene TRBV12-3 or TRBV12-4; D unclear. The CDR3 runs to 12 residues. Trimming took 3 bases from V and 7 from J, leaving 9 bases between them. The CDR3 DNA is TGTGCCAGCAGTTTCGGCCTCGCTGGCTACACCTTC. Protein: CASSFGLAGYTF.

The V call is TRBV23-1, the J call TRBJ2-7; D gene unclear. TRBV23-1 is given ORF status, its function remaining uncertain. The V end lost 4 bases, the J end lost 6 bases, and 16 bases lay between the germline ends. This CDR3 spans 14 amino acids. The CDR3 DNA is TGCGCCAGCAGTCGCGCCTTAGACCCCCTCGAGCAGTACTTC. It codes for CASSRALDPLEQYF.

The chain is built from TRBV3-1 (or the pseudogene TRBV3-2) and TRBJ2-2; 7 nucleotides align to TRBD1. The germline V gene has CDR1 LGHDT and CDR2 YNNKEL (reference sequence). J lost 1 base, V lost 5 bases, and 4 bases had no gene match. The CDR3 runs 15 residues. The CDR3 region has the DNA TGTGCCAGCAGCTACGGGACAGTGAACACCGGGGAGCTGTTTTTT. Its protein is CASSYGTVNTGELFF.

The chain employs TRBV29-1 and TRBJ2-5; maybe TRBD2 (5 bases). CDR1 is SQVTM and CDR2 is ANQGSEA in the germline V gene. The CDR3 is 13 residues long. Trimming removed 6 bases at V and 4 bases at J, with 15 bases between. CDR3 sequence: CSVTGPGGETQYF. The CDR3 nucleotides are TGCAGCGTCACGGGCCCCGGAGGAGAGACCCAGTACTTC. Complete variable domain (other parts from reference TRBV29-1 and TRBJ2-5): SAVISQKPSRDICQRGTSLTIQCQVDSQVTMMFWYRQQPGQSLTLIATANQGSEATYESGFVIDKFPISRPNLTFSTLTVSNMSPEDSSIYLCSVTGPGGETQYFGPGTRLLVL.

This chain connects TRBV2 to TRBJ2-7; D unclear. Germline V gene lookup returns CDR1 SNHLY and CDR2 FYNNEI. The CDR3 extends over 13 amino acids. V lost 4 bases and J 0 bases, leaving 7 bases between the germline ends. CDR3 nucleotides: TGTGCCAGCAGTGTCGCCTACTCCTACGAGCAGTACTTC. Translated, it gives CASSVAYSYEQYF.

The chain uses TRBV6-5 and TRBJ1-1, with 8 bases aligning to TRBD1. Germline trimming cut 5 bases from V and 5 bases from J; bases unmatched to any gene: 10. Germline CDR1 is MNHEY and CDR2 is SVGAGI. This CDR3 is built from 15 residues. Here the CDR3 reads CASSPSTGQVTEAFF. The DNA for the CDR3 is TGTGCCAGCAGTCCAAGTACGGGACAGGTGACTGAAGCTTTCTTT.

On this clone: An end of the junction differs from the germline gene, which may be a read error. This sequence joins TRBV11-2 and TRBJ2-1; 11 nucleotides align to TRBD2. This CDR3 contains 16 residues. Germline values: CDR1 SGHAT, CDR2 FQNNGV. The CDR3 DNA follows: TGTGCCAGCAGGACACTAGCGGGGGCCTCCCACAATGAGCAGTTCTTC. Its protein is CASRTLAGASHNEQFF.

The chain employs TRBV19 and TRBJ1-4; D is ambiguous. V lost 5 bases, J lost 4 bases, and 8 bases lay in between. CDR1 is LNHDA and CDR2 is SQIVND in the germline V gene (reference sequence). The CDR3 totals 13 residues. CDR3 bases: TGTGCCAGTAGTGGACGCAATAATGAAAAACTGTTTTTT. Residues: CASSGRNNEKLFF.

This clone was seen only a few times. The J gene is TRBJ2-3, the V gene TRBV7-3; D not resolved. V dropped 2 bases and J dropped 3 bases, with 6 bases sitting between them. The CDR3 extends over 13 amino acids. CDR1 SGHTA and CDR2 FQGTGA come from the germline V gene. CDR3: CASSLGPTDTQYF. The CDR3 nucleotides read TGTGCCAGCAGCTTAGGACCGACAGATACGCAGTATTTT.

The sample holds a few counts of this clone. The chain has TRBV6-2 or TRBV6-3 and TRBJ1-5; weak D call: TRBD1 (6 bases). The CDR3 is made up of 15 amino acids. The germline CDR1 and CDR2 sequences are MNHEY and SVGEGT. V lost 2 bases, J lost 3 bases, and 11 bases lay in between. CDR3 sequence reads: CASSYAGAYNQPQHF. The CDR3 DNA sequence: TGTGCCAGCAGTTACGCAGGGGCCTACAATCAGCCCCAGCATTTT.

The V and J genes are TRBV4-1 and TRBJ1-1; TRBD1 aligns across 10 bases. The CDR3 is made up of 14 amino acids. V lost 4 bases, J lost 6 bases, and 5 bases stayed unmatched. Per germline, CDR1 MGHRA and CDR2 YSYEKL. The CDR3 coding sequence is TGCGCCAGCAGCCGTGGACAGGGGGGGGCTGAAGCTTTCTTT. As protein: CASSRGQGGAEAFF.

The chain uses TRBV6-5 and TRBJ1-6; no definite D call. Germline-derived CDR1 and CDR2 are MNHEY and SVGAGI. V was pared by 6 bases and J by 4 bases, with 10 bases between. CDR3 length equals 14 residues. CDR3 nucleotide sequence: TGTGCCAGCAGCCCCCCCGGGTATAATTCACCCCTCCACTTT. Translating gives CASSPPGYNSPLHF.

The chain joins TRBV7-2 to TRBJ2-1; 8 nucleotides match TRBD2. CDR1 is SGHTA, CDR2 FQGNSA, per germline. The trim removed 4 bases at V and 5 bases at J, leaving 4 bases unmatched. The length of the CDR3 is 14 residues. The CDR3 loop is CASSSGAGDNEQFF. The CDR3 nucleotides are TGTGCCAGCAGCTCGGGAGCGGGGGACAATGAGCAGTTCTTC.

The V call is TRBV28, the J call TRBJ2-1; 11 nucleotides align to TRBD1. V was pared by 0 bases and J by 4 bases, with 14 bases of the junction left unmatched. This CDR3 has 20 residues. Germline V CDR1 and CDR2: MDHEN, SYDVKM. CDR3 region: CASSLWRTGGAFGLYNEQFF. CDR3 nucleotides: TGTGCCAGCAGTTTATGGAGGACAGGGGGCGCGTTTGGCTTGTACAATGAGCAGTTCTTC.

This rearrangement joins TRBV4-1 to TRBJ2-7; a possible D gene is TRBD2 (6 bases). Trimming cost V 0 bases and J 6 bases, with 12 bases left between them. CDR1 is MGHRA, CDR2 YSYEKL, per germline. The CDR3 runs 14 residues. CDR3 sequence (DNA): TGCGCCAGCAGCCAAGAAGCCCTAGCGCGCGAGCAGTACTTC. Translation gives CASSQEALAREQYF.

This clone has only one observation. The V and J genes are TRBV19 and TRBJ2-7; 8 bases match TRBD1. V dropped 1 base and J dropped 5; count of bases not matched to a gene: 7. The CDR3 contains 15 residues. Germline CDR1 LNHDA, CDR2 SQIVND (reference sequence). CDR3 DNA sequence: TGTGCCAGTAGTATAGGAGGGACAGGAATTAACGAGCAGTACTTC. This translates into CASSIGGTGINEQYF. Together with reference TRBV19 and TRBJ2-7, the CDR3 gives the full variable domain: DGGITQSPKYLFRKEGQNVTLSCEQNLNHDAMYWYRQDPGQGLRLIYYSQIVNDFQKGDIAEGYSVSREKKESFPLTVTSAQKNPTAFYLCASSIGGTGINEQYFGPGTRLTVT.

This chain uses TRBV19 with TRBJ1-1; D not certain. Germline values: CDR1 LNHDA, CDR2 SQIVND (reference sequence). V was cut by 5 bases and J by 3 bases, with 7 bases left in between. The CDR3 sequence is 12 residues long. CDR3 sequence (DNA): TGTGCCAGTAGTGACCGGTACACTGAAGCTTTCTTT. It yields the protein CASSDRYTEAFF.

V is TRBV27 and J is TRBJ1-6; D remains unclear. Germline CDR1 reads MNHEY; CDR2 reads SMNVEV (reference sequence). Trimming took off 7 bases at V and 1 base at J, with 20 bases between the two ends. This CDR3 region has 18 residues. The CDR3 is CASTKGYLAGSYNSPLHF. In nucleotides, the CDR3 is TGTGCCAGCACCAAGGGTTATCTGGCCGGGTCCTATAATTCACCCCTCCACTTT.

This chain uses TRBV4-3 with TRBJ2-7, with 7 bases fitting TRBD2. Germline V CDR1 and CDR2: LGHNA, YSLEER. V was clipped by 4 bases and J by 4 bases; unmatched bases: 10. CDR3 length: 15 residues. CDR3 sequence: CASSPSPGGLYEQYF. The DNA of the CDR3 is TGCGCCAGCAGCCCGTCCCCGGGAGGCCTGTACGAGCAGTACTTC.

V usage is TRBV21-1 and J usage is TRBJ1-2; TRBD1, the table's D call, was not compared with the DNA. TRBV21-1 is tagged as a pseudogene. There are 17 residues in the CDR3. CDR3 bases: TGTGCCAGCAGCTCACGGACAGGGCCTCGCTGGGGTTATGGCTACACCTTC. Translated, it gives CASSSRTGPRWGYGYTF.

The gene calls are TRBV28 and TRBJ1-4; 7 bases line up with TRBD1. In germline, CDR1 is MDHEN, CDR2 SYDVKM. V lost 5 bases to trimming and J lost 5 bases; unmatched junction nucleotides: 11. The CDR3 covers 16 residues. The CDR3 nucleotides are TGTGCCAGCAGTCTCCGTACCGGGACAGCAAATGAAAAACTGTTTTTT. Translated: CASSLRTGTANEKLFF.

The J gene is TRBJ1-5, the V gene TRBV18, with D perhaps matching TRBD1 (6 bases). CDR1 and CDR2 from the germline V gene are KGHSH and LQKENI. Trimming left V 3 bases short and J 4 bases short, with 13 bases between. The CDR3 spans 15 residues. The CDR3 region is CASSPTVQGNQPQHF. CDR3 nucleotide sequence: TGTGCCAGCTCACCGACCGTCCAGGGGAATCAGCCCCAGCATTTT.